Below, 23 T cell receptor beta chains from the same sample are listed, as sequenced in a study of T-cell reconstitution after alpha-beta-depleted transplantation in children. Unique molecular identifiers were used to barcode this TCRbeta library. TCRdb reprocessed the PCR reads with MiXCR, giving one entry per CDR3 protein. Altogether roughly 340,000 distinct CDR3 sequences are present, 15% to 20% being singletons, with the ten largest covering approximately 44%. The specimen was PBMCs, mostly from graft donor cells, collected 360 days after TCRalphabeta/CD19-depleted stem cell transplant. Every receptor here comes from a male patient aged 2 to 10 who had a stem cell transplant for acute lymphoblastic leukemia, so the T cells may come from the graft donor.

This clonotype was picked up a small number of times. The V call is TRBV7-9, the J call TRBJ2-3, with D perhaps TRBD1 or TRBD2 (5 bases each). Trimming left V 3 bases short and J 4 bases short, with 17 bases between. The CDR3 is 16 amino acids. Germline CDR1 is SEHNR and CDR2 is FQNEAQ (reference sequence). The CDR3 protein is CASSFGAWELADTQYF. CDR3 nucleotide sequence: TGTGCCAGCAGCTTCGGGGCGTGGGAGTTGGCAGATACGCAGTATTTT. Supplemented by reference TRBV7-9 and TRBJ2-3, the full variable domain reads DTGVSQNPRHKITKRGQNVTFRCDPISEHNRLYWYRQTLGQGPEFLTYFQNEAQLEKSRLLSDRFSAERPKGSFSTLEIQRTEQGDSAMYLCASSFGAWELADTQYFGPGTRLTVL.

The sample holds a few counts of this clonotype. V gene TRBV20-1 combines with J gene TRBJ2-7, with D tentatively TRBD2 (6 bases). The V gene's germline CDR1 is DFQATT and CDR2 SNEGSKA (reference sequence). The CDR3 runs to 12 residues. Trimming removed 7 bases from V and 5 bases from J, with 15 bases in between. Here the CDR3 DNA reads TGCAGTGTGAAAAGGCGGGACCACGAGCAGTACTTC. Its translation is CSVKRRDHEQYF.

The gene calls are TRBV6-2 or TRBV6-3 and TRBJ2-1; D uncertain. This CDR3 has 21 residues. Trimming pared 7 bases from V and 3 bases from J, leaving 34 bases between. Germline CDR1 and CDR2: MNHEY and SVGEGT. The CDR3 nucleotides are TGTGCCAGCACCAAAAGGGTTCTTAGGGTTGTAGCACCCGTCAACTACAATGAGCAGTTCTTC. This encodes CASTKRVLRVVAPVNYNEQFF.

This clonotype has ten or more counts. The V gene is TRBV6-2 or TRBV6-3, the J gene TRBJ2-3; 9 positions agree with TRBD2. Unmatched junction bases numbered 6, after V lost 6 bases and J lost 5 bases. The CDR3 consists of 14 residues. CDR1 is MNHEY and CDR2 is SVGEGT in the germline V gene. The CDR3 protein is CASSVAGAVDTQYF. The CDR3 DNA follows: TGTGCCAGCAGCGTAGCGGGAGCGGTAGATACGCAGTATTTT.

This chain uses TRBV14 with TRBJ2-3; D assignment may be TRBD1 or TRBD2 (5 bases each). CDR1 and CDR2 (germline): SGHDN, FVKESK. With 1 base removed from V and 2 bases from J, the gap between germline ends came to 22 bases. This CDR3 has 19 amino acids. This CDR3 is CASSQVPLWGSGITDTQYF. The CDR3 nucleotides read TGTGCCAGCAGCCAAGTCCCCCTTTGGGGGTCAGGGATCACAGATACGCAGTATTTT.

In its sample, this clonotype was seen once. V gene TRBV28 combines with J gene TRBJ2-1; 11 nucleotides agree with TRBD2. The CDR3 runs to 19 residues. V lost 2 bases, J lost 3 bases, and 12 bases stayed unmatched. Germline lookup yields CDR1 MDHEN and CDR2 SYDVKM. CDR3 bases: TGTGCCAGCAGTTTACGAAGGACTAGCGGGCCTTTTCTCTACAATGAGCAGTTCTTC. Protein sequence: CASSLRRTSGPFLYNEQFF. Looking up the rest from reference TRBV28 and TRBJ2-1 gives the full variable domain: DVKVTQSSRYLVKRTGEKVFLECVQDMDHENMFWYRQDPGLGLRLIYFSYDVKMKEKGDIPEGYSVSREKKERFSLILESASTNQTSMYLCASSLRRTSGPFLYNEQFFGPGTRLTVL.

This clonotype showed up just a few times. The CDR3 DNA reads as TGTGCCAGCAAGGGGGACTCCTACGAGCAGTACTTC. Its translation is CASKGDSYEQYF. This chain uses TRBV27 with TRBJ2-7; D may be TRBD1 (6 bases). The germline V gene has CDR1 MNHEY and CDR2 SMNVEV (reference sequence). The V end lost 7 bases, the J end lost 0 bases, and 7 bases lay between the germline ends. CDR3 length equals 12 residues.

Points on this clonotype: A read error may explain this, as a much larger clone is one base away. This chain connects TRBV28 to TRBJ2-1; a weak D match, TRBD2 (6 bases). CDR1 and CDR2 (germline): MDHEN, SYDVKM. The CDR3 is 18 residues long. The CDR3 spells CASRQRDWRVNSYNERFF. CDR3 nucleotide sequence: TGTGCCAGCAGGCAGAGGGACTGGAGGGTTAATTCCTACAATGAGCGGTTCTTC. Based on the CDR3 plus reference TRBV28 and TRBJ2-1, the full variable domain is DVKVTQSSRYLVKRTGEKVFLECVQDMDHENMFWYRQDPGLGLRLIYFSYDVKMKEKGDIPEGYSVSREKKERFSLILESASTNQTSMYLCASRQRDWRVNSYNERFFGPGTRLTVL.

This clonotype was recorded many times. This rearrangement joins TRBV7-8 to TRBJ2-7; D perhaps matches TRBD1 (6 bases). V lost 1 base and J 1 base, leaving 20 bases between the germline ends. Germline CDR1 SGHVS, CDR2 FQNEAQ. This CDR3 region has 18 residues. This CDR3 is CASSLGSSSGTKSYEQYF. In DNA form, the CDR3 reads TGTGCCAGCAGCTTAGGCTCCTCCTCTGGGACAAAATCCTACGAGCAGTACTTC.

This clonotype has ten or more counts. This sequence joins TRBV20-1 and TRBJ2-5; the D is unclear. This CDR3 is 14 amino acids long. Per the germline V gene, CDR1 is DFQATT and CDR2 is SNEGSKA (reference sequence). V was trimmed by 5 bases and J by 4 bases, leaving 17 bases between them. The CDR3 DNA sequence: TGCAGTGCTGTTTACGGGTCCCGGCGAGAGACCCAGTACTTC. Residues: CSAVYGSRRETQYF.

The chain links TRBV28 to TRBJ1-4, with D possibly matching TRBD1 (5 bases). CDR3 size: 17 residues. CDR1 is MDHEN, CDR2 SYDVKM, per germline. V was clipped by 5 bases and J by 5 bases, with 21 bases between them. CDR3 in DNA: TGTGCCAGCAGTGGGGACTGGGGCGGCCCCCAAAATGAAAAACTGTTTTTT. Its translation: CASSGDWGGPQNEKLFF.

The CDR3 protein is CASSLVDSTDTQYF. The CDR3 nucleotides read TGTGCCAGCAGCTTAGTGGACAGCACAGATACGCAGTATTTT. This chain uses TRBV7-8 with TRBJ2-3, with D uncertain. The CDR3 extends over 14 amino acids. Trimming left V 1 base short and J 0 bases short, with 5 bases between. Germline V gene data show CDR1 as SGHVS and CDR2 as FQNEAQ.

This clonotype was picked up a small number of times. The chain uses TRBV4-3 and TRBJ2-4; D might be TRBD1 (6 bases). The CDR3 covers 18 residues. Germline CDR1 LGHNA, CDR2 YSLEER. V was trimmed by 0 bases and J by 4 bases, leaving 19 bases between them. Written as DNA, the CDR3 is TGCGCCAGCAGCCAAGATTTACGCTACTGGACAGCGAAAAACATTCAGTACTTC. This codes for CASSQDLRYWTAKNIQYF.

This clonotype was picked up a small number of times. The rearrangement links TRBV5-1 to TRBJ2-1; 7 nucleotides match TRBD2. The CDR3 contains 15 residues. The V and J ends lost 4 bases and 4 bases, in that order; junction bases with no gene match: 8. The germline V gene encodes CDR1 SGHRS and CDR2 YFSETQ. The CDR3 loop reads CASSQAPGGYNEQFF. CDR3 DNA: TGCGCCAGCAGCCAAGCACCGGGAGGATACAATGAGCAGTTCTTC.

Concerning this clonotype: A read error may account for a junction end that differs from germline. The J gene is TRBJ2-7, the V gene TRBV4-1, with D possibly matching TRBD2 (5 bases). CDR1 and CDR2 (germline): MGHRA, YSYEKL. The CDR3 contains 13 residues. The CDR3 DNA reads TGTGCCATCAGCATCGGGATCACCTACGAGCAGTACTTC. It is translated as CAISIGITYEQYF.

This clonotype appeared a few times. The chain carries TRBV29-1 and TRBJ2-3; D is perhaps TRBD2 (5 bases). CDR1 is SQVTM, CDR2 ANQGSEA, per germline. This CDR3 has 17 residues. V lost 2 bases and J lost 3, with 21 bases in between. CDR3 sequence (DNA): TGCAGCGTTGAAAGTGTAGGACTTCGGGCCCCTACAGATACGCAGTATTTT. Amino acids: CSVESVGLRAPTDTQYF.

The V gene is TRBV4-1, the J gene TRBJ2-2; D assignment may be TRBD1 or TRBD2 (7 bases each). Germline V lookup: CDR1 MGHRA, CDR2 YSYEKL. Trimming stripped 1 base from V and 3 bases from J, with 18 bases between. The CDR3 is made up of 18 amino acids. The CDR3 is CASSQVAGGGLHTGELFF. The CDR3 nucleotides are TGCGCCAGCAGCCAAGTCGCAGGGGGGGGGCTGCACACCGGGGAGCTGTTTTTT.

The chain has TRBV29-1 and TRBJ2-7; TRBD1 matches 9 bases. This CDR3 is built from 13 residues. Trimming removed 5 bases from V and 3 bases from J; junction bases left unmatched: 5. Germline V lookup: CDR1 SQVTM, CDR2 ANQGSEA. The CDR3 sequence is CSVRRTGDYEQYF. CDR3 nucleotide sequence: TGCAGCGTTCGTAGGACAGGGGACTACGAGCAGTACTTC.

The chain uses TRBV7-2 and TRBJ2-7; 13 bases agree with TRBD2. Germline CDR1 and CDR2: SGHTA and FQGNSA. V shed 0 bases, J shed 7 bases, and the junction held 12 bases outside the gene matches. CDR3 size: 18 residues. CDR3 protein: CASSLATSGRHRFWEQYF. DNA for the CDR3: TGTGCCAGCAGCTTAGCGACTAGCGGGAGGCACCGCTTCTGGGAGCAGTACTTC.

A few counts support this clonotype. The CDR3 here is CASSLGTGQYEQYF. CDR3 nucleotide sequence: TGCGCCAGCAGCTTGGGGACAGGTCAATACGAGCAGTACTTC. This chain uses TRBV5-1 with TRBJ2-7; 7 positions agree with TRBD1. The J segment lost 4 bases and the V segment lost 0 bases, leaving 4 bases of the junction unmatched. The length of the CDR3 is 14 residues. Germline V gives CDR1 SGHRS, CDR2 YFSETQ.

J is TRBJ2-5 and V is TRBV6-2 or TRBV6-3; 9 positions match TRBD1. Germline CDR1 is MNHEY and CDR2 is SVGEGT. This CDR3 comprises 19 residues. Unmatched junction bases numbered 20, after V lost 4 bases and J lost 5 bases. The CDR3 DNA reads TGTGCCAGCAGTTTGATGGACTTCAACAGGGGGCGAGGTTTTGAGACCCAGTACTTC. It encodes CASSLMDFNRGRGFETQYF.

This clonotype was found a few times. The rearrangement uses TRBV18 and TRBJ2-1; 7 bases agree with TRBD2. The CDR3 is 19 amino acids. CDR1 and CDR2 (germline): KGHSH, LQKENI. V lost 3 bases and J lost 3; bases outside the gene matches: 17. CDR3 protein: CASSPRGGLASGNYNEQFF. Here the CDR3 DNA reads TGTGCCAGCTCACCCCGTGGAGGGTTAGCTAGCGGAAACTACAATGAGCAGTTCTTC.

This clonotype was found a few times. The chain's CDR3 is CASSEEGREETQYF. The CDR3 region has the DNA TGTGCCAGCAGTGAAGAAGGCCGGGAAGAGACCCAGTACTTC. The rearrangement joins TRBV2 to TRBJ2-5; no definite D call. Per the germline V gene, CDR1 is SNHLY and CDR2 is FYNNEI. The CDR3 totals 14 residues. Trimming pared 1 base from V and 3 bases from J, leaving 9 bases between.